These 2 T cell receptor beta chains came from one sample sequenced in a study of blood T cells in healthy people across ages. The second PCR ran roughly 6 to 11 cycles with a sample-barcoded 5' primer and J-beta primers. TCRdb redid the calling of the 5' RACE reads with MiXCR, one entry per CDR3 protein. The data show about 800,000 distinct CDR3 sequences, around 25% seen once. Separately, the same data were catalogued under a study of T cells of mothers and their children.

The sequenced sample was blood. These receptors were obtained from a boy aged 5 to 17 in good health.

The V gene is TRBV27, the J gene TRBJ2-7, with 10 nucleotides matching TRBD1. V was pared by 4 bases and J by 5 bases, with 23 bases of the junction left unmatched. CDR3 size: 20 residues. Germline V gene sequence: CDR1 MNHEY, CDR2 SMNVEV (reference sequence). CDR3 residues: CASSYRRGQGPRQCGDEQYF. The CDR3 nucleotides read TGTGCCAGCAGTTATAGGAGGGGACAGGGGCCCCGTCAGTGCGGGGACGAGCAGTACTTC.

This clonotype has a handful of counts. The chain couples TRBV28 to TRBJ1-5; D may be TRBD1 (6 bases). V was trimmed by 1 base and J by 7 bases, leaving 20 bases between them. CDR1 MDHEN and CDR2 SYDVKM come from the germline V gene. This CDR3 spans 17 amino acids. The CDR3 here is CASSLFENREVEQPQHF. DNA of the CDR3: TGTGCCAGCAGTTTATTCGAGAACAGGGAAGTAGAACAGCCCCAGCATTTT.